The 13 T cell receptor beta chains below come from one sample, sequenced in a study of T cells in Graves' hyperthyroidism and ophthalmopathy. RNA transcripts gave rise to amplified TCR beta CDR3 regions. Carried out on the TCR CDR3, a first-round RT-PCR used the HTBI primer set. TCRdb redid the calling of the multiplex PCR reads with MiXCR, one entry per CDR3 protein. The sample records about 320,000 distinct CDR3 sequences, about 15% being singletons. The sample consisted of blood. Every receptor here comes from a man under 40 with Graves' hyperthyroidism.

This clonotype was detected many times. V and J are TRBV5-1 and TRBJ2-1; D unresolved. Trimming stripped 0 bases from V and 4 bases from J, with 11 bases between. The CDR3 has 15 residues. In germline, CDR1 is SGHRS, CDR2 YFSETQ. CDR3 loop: CASSLVVSRYNEQFF. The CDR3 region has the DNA TGCGCCAGCAGCTTGGTGGTCAGCCGATACAATGAGCAGTTCTTC.

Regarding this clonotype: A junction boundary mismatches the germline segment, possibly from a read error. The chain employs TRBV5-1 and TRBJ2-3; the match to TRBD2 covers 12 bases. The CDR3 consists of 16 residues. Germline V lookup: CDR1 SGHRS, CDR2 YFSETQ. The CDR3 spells CASSPRTSGMADTQYF. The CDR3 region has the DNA TGTGCCAGCAGCCCGCGGACTAGCGGGATGGCAGATACGCAGTATTTT. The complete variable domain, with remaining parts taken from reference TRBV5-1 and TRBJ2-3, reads KAGVTQTPRYLIKTRGQQVTLSCSPISGHRSVSWYQQTPGQGLQFLFEYFSETQRNKGNFPGRFSGRQFSNSRSEMNVSTLELGDSALYLCASSPRTSGMADTQYFGPGTRLTVL.

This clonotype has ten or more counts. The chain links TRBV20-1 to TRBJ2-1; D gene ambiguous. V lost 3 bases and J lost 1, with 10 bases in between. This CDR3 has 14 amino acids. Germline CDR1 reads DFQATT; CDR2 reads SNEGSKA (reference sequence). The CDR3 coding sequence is TGCAGTGCTAGGATTCCTCCGTCCTACAATGAGCAGTTCTTC. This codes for CSARIPPSYNEQFF.

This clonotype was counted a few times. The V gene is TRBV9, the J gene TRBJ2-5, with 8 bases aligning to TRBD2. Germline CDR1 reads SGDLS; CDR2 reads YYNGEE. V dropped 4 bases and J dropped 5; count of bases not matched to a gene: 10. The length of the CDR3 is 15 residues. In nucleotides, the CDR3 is TGTGCCAGCAGCCCCGTTTCACAGCGGGGGGAGACCCAGTACTTC. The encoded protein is CASSPVSQRGETQYF. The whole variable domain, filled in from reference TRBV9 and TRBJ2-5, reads DSGVTQTPKHLITATGQRVTLRCSPRSGDLSVYWYQQSLDQGLQFLIQYYNGEERAKGNILERFSAQQFPDLHSELNLSSLELGDSALYFCASSPVSQRGETQYFGPGTRLLVL.

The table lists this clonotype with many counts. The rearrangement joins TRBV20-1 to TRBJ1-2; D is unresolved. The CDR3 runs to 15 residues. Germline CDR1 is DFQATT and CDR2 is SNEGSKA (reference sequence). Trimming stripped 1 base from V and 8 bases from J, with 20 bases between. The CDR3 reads CSARVARERFGGYTF. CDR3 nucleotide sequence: TGCAGTGCTAGAGTGGCAAGGGAGCGTTTCGGAGGCTACACCTTC.

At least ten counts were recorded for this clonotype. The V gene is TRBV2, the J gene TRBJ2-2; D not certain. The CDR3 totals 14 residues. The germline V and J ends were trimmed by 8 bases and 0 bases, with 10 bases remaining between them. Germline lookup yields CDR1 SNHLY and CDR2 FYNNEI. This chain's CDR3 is CASRLTANTGELFF. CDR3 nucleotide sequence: TGTGCCAGCCGACTTACCGCGAACACCGGGGAGCTGTTTTTT.

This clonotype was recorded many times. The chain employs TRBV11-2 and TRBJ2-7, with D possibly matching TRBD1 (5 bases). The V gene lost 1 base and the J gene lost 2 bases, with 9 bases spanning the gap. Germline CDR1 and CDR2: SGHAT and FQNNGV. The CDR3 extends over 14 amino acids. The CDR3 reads CASSLVPRAYEQYF. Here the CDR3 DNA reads TGTGCCAGCAGCTTAGTTCCCAGGGCCTACGAGCAGTACTTC.

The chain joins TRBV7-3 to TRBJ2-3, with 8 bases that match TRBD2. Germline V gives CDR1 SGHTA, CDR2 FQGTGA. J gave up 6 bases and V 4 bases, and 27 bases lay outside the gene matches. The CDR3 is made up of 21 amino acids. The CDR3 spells CASSSVGLRAGGRARGDTQYF. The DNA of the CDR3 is TGTGCCAGCAGCTCCGTGGGTCTGAGGGCGGGAGGACGGGCCCGTGGGGATACGCAGTATTTT.

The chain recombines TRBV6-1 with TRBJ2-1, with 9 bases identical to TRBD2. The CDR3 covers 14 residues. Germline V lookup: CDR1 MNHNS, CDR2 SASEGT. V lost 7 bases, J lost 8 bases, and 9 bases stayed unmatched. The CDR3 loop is CASTVVAGVDEQFF. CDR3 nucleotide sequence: TGTGCCAGCACGGTGGTAGCGGGAGTTGATGAGCAGTTCTTC.

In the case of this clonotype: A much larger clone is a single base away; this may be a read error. The CDR3 nucleotides are TGTGCCAGCAATTCACAGGGATCTCACGAGCAGTGCTTC. It is translated as CASNSQGSHEQCF. This chain links TRBV6-4 with TRBJ2-7, with a tentative D call TRBD1 (6 bases). The CDR3 runs to 13 residues. The germline V gene has CDR1 MRHNA and CDR2 SNTAGT.

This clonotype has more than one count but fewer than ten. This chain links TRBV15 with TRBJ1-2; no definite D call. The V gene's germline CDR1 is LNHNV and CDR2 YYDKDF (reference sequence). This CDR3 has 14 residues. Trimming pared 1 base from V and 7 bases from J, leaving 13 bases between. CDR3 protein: CATSRAESGSGYTF. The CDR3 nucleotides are TGTGCCACCAGCAGAGCCGAATCTGGGAGTGGCTACACCTTC.

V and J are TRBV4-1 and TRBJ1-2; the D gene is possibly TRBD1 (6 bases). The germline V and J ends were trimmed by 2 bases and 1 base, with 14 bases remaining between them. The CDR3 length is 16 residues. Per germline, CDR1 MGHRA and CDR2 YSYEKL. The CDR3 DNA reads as TGCGCCAGCAGCCAACCAACAGGGAATGTTAACTATGGCTACACCTTC. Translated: CASSQPTGNVNYGYTF.

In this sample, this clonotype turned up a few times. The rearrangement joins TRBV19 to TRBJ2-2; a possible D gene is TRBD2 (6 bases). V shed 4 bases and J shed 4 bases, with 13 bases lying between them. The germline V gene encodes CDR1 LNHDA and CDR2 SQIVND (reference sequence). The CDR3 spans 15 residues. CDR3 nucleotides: TGTGCCAGTAGTAGACCAGGACTACCCACCGGGGAGCTGTTTTTT. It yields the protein CASSRPGLPTGELFF.